The TCR beta chain under discussion was sequenced for a study of CD8 T cells in ankylosing spondylitis. TCRdb ran MiXCR on the 5' RACE reads and lists one entry per CDR3 protein. The data show 200,000 or so distinct CDR3 sequences, over 10% seen once. The table lists this clonotype with a few counts. Sequenced: blood, either unsorted or a sorted T cell fraction (not recorded which). This clonotype was sampled from a female donor with ankylosing spondylitis or in good health (not recorded which).

The CDR3, as DNA: TGTGCCATCTACAGGGTTTCCTATGGCTACACCTTC. Its protein is CAIYRVSYGYTF. The chain couples TRBV28 to TRBJ1-2, with D perhaps TRBD1 (6 bases). CDR3 size: 12 residues. Germline CDR1 and CDR2: MDHEN and SYDVKM. Deletions cut 10 bases from V and 4 bases from J, with 13 bases between.